The entry below describes one T cell receptor beta chain. This specimen comes from a study of T-cell reconstitution after alpha-beta-depleted transplantation in children. Germline V gives CDR1 SGHRS, CDR2 YFSETQ. Trimming at V came to 1 base and at J to 2 bases, leaving 12 bases not matched to a gene. The CDR3 consists of 18 residues. Preparation of the TCRbeta library was carried out with unique molecular identifiers. TCRdb used MiXCR to reprocess the PCR reads, holding one entry per CDR3 protein. The sample lists about 500,000 distinct CDR3 sequences, over 25% occurring once. The clonotype comes from a human donor who donated a stem cell graft to a child with aplastic anemia. Source: PBMCs from the stem cell graft donor, taken from the stem cell graft. The chain employs TRBV5-1 and TRBJ2-7; 10 nucleotides agree with TRBD2. CDR3 sequence (DNA): TGCGCCAGCAGCTTGCTAAAGATAGCGGGAGGAAACACCTACGAGCAGTACTTC. It is translated as CASSLLKIAGGNTYEQYF.